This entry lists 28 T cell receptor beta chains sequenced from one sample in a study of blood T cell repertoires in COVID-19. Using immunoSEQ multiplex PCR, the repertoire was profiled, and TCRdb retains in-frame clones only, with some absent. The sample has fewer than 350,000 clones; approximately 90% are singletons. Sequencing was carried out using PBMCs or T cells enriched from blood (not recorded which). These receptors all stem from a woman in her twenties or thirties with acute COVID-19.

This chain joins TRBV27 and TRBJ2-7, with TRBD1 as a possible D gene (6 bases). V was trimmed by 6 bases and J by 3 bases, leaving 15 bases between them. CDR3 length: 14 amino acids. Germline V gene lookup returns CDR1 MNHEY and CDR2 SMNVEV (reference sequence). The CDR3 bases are TGTGCCAGCAGCACTTCGGGACACAACTACGAGCAGTACTTC. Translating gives CASSTSGHNYEQYF.

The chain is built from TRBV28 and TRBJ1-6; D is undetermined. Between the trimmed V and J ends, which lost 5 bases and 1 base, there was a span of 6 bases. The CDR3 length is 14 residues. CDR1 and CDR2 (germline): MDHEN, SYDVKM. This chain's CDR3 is CASSPPSYNSPLHF. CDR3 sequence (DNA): TGTGCCAGCAGTCCCCCATCCTATAATTCACCCCTCCACTTT.

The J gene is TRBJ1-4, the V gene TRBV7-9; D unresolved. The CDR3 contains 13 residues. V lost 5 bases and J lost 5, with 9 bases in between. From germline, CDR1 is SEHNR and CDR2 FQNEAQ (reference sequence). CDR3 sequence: CASSATENEKLFF. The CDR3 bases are TGTGCCAGCAGCGCCACGGAGAATGAAAAACTGTTTTTT.

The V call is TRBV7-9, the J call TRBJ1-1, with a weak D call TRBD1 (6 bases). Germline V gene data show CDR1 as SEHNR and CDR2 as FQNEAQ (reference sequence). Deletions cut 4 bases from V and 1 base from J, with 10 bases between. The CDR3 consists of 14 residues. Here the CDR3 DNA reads TGTGCCAGCAGCTATACAGGGTCGAACACTGAAGCTTTCTTT. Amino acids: CASSYTGSNTEAFF.

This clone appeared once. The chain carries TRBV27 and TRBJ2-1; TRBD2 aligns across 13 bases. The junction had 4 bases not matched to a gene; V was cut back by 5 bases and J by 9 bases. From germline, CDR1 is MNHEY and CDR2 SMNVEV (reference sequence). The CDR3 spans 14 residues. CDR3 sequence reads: CASSTTSGRLEQFF. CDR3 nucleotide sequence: TGTGCCAGCAGTACGACTAGCGGGAGGCTTGAGCAGTTCTTC.

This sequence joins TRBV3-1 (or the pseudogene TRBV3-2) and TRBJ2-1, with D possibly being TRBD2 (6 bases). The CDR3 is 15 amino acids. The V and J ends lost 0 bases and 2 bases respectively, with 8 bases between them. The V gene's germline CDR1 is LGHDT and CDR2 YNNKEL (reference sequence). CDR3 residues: CASSQDPSAYNEQFF. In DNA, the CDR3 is TGTGCCAGCAGCCAAGACCCTAGCGCCTACAATGAGCAGTTCTTC.

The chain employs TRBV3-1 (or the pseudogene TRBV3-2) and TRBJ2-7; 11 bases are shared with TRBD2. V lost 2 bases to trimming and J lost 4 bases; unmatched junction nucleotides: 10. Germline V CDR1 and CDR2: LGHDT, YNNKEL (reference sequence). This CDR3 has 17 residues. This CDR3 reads CASSQMTSGIVIYEQYF. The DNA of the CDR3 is TGTGCCAGCAGCCAAATGACTAGCGGGATCGTAATATACGAGCAGTACTTC.

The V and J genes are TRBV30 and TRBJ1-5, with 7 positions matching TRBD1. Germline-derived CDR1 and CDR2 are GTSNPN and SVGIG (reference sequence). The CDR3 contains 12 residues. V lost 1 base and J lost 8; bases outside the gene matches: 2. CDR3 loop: CAWSAQGKPQHF. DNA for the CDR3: TGTGCCTGGAGTGCACAGGGGAAGCCCCAGCATTTT.

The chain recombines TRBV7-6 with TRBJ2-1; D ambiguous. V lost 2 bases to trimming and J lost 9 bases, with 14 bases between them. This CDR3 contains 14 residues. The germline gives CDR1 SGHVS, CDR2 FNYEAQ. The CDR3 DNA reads TGTGCCAGCAGCTTAAGAAGCCAACTCGGTGAGCAGTTCTTC. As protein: CASSLRSQLGEQFF.

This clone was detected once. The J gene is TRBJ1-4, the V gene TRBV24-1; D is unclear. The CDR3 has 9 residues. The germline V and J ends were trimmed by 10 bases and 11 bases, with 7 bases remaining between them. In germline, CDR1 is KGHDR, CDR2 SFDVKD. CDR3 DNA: TGTGCCACTGTCGGTAAACTGTTTTTT. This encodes CATVGKLFF.

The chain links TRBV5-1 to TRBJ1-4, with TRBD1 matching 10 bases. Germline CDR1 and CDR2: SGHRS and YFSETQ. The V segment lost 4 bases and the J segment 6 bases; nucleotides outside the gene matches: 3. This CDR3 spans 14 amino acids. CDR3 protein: CASSIDRGHEKLFF. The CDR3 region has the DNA TGCGCCAGCAGCATCGACAGGGGGCATGAAAAACTGTTTTTT.

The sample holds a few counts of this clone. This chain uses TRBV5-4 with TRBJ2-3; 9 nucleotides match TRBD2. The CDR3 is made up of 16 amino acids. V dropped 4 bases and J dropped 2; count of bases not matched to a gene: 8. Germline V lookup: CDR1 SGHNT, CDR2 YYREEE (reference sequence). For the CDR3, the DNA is TGTGCCAGCAGCCTTACCGGGACTAGCCCCACAGATACGCAGTATTTT. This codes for CASSLTGTSPTDTQYF.

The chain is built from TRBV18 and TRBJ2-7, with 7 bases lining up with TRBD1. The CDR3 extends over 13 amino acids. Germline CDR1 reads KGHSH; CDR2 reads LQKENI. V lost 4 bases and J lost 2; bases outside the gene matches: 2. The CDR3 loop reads CASSQDRTYEQYF. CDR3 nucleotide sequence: TGTGCCAGCTCACAGGACAGGACCTACGAGCAGTACTTC.

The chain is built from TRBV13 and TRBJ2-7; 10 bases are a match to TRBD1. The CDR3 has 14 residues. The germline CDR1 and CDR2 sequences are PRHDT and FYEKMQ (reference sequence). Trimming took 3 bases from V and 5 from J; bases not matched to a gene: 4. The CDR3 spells CASSLGQGFDEQYF. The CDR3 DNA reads TGTGCCAGCAGCTTGGGACAGGGGTTTGACGAGCAGTACTTC.

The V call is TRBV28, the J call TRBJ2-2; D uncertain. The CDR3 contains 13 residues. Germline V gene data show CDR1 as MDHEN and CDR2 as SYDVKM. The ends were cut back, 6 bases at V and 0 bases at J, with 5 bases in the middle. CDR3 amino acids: CASSTTNTGELFF. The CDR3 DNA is TGTGCCAGCAGCACAACGAACACCGGGGAGCTGTTTTTT.

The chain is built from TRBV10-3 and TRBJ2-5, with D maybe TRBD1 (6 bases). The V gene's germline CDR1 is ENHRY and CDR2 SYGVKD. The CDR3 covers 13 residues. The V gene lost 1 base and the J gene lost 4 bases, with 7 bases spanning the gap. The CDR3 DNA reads TGTGCCATCAGTGAGTACAGGGTAGAGACCCAGTACTTC. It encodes CAISEYRVETQYF.

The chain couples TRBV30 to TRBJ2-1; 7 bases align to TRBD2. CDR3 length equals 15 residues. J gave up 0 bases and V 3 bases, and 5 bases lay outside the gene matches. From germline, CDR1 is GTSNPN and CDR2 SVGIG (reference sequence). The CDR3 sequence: CAWRASGGSYNEQFF. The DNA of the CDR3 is TGTGCCTGGAGGGCCTCGGGGGGCTCCTACAATGAGCAGTTCTTC. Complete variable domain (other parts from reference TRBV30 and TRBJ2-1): SQTIHQWPATLVQPVGSPLSLECTVEGTSNPNLYWYRQAAGRGLQLLFYSVGIGQISSEVPQNLSASRPQDRQFILSSKKLLLSDSGFYLCAWRASGGSYNEQFFGPGTRLTVL.

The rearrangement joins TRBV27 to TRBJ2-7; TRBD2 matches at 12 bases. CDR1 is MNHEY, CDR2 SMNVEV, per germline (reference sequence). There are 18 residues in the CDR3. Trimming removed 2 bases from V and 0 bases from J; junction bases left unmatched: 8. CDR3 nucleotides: TGTGCCAGCAGTTTAAAAGGGCTAGCGGGAGGGTACTCCTACGAGCAGTACTTC. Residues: CASSLKGLAGGYSYEQYF.

The CDR3 sequence: CASSQAAAGSYNEQFF. The CDR3 DNA reads as TGTGCCAGCAGCCAAGCGGCAGCGGGATCCTACAATGAGCAGTTCTTC. V gene TRBV7-3 combines with J gene TRBJ2-1, with TRBD2 matching 7 bases. V shed 5 bases, J shed 1 base, and the junction held 8 bases outside the gene matches. The CDR3 loop spans 16 amino acids. Looked up from germline, CDR1 is SGHTA and CDR2 is FQGTGA.

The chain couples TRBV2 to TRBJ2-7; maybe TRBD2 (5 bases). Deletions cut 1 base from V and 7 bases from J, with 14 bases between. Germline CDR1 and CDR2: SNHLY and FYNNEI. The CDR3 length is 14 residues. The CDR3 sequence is CASSEGTATGEQYF. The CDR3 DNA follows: TGTGCCAGCAGTGAAGGGACTGCAACGGGGGAGCAGTACTTC.

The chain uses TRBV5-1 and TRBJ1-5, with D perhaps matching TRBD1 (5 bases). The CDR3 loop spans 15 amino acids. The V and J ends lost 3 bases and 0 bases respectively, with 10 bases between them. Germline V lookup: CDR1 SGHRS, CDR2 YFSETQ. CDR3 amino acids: CASSYGQTSNQPQHF. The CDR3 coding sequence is TGCGCCAGCAGCTACGGACAAACTAGCAATCAGCCCCAGCATTTT.

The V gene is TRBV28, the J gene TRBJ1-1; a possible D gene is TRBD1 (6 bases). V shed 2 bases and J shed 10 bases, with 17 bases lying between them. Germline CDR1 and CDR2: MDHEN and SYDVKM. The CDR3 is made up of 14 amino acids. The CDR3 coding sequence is TGTGCCAGCAGTTTAGGTCTCCCAGGGGTTGCAGCTTTCTTT. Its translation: CASSLGLPGVAAFF.

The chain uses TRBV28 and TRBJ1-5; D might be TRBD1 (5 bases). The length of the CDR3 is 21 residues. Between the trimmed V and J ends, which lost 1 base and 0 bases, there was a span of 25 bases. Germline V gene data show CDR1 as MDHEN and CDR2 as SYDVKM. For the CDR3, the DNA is TGTGCCAGCAGTTTATTCCCCCGAGACAGCCCAAACCTTTATAGCAATCAGCCCCAGCATTTT. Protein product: CASSLFPRDSPNLYSNQPQHF.

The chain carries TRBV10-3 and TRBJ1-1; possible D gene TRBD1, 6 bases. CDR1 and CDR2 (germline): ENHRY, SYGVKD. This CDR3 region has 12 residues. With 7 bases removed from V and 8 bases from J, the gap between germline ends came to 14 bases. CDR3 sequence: CAITEGVGEAFF. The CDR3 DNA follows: TGTGCCATCACCGAGGGGGTCGGGGAAGCTTTCTTT.

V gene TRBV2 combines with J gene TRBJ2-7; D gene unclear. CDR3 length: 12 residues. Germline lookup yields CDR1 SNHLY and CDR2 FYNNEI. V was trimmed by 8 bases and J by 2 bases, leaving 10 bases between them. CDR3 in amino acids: CASADQAYEQYF. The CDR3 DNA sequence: TGTGCCAGCGCCGACCAGGCCTACGAGCAGTACTTC.

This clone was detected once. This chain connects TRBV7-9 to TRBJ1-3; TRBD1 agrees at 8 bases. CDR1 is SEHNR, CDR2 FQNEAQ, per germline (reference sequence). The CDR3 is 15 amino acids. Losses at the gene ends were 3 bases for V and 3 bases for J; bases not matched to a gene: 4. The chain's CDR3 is CASSFGQGDGNTIYF. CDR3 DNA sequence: TGTGCCAGCAGCTTCGGACAGGGCGATGGAAACACCATATATTTT.

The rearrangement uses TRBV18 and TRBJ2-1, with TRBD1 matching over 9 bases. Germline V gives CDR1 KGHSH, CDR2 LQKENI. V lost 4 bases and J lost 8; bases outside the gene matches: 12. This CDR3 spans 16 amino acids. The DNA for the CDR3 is TGTGCCAGCTCACGGACAGGGGTGGGGCTTAGCGATGAGCAGTTCTTC. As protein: CASSRTGVGLSDEQFF. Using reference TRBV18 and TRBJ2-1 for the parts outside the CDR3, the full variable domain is NAGVMQNPRHLVRRRGQEARLRCSPMKGHSHVYWYRQLPEEGLKFMVYLQKENIIDESGMPKERFSAEFPKEGPSILRIQQVVRGDSAAYFCASSRTGVGLSDEQFFGPGTRLTVL.

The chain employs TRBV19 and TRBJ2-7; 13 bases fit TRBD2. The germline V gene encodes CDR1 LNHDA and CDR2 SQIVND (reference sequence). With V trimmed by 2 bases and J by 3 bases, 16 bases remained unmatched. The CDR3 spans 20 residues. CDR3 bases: TGTGCCAGTAGTATACTCCGACTAGCGGGAGGCAAAATAAGAAGCTACGAGCAGTACTTC. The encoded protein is CASSILRLAGGKIRSYEQYF.